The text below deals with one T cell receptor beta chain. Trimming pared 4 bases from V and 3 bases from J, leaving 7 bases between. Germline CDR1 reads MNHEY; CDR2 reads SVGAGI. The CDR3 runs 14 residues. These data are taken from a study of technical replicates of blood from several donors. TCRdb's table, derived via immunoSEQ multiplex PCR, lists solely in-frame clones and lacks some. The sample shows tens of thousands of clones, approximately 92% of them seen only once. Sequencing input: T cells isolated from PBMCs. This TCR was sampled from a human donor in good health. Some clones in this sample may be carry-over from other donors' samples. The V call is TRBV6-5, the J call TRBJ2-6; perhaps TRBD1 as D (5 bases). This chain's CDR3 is CASSSDSGANVLTF. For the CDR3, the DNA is TGTGCCAGCAGTTCCGACAGTGGGGCCAACGTCCTGACTTTC.